This T cell receptor (beta chain) originates from a study of T-cell reconstitution after alpha-beta-depleted transplantation in children. Preparation of the TCRbeta library involved a method that used unique molecular identifiers. Each CDR3 protein gets one entry after TCRdb re-called the PCR reads with MiXCR. The sample includes 200,000 to 250,000 distinct CDR3 sequences, roughly a tenth of them seen just once. Germline CDR1 reads SGHRS; CDR2 reads YFSETQ. This CDR3 comprises 15 residues. V gave up 0 bases and J gave up 4 bases, with 10 bases separating them. The TCR sequence derives from a human donor who donated a stem cell graft to a child with acute lymphoblastic leukemia. This chain links TRBV5-1 with TRBJ1-4, with TRBD1 as a possible D gene (5 bases). The source was PBMCs from the stem cell graft donor, collected from the stem cell graft. The CDR3 nucleotides read TGCGCCAGCAGCTTGGTCGTCGGGGGTAATGAAAAACTGTTTTTT. Its protein is CASSLVVGGNEKLFF.